Listed here are 24 T cell receptor beta chains from one sample, sequenced in a study of identical twins. MiXCR, applied by TCRdb to the 5' RACE reads, yields one record per CDR3 protein. The sample holds 450,000 to 500,000 distinct CDR3 sequences, 13% to 15% seen once. This sample was also put to use in a study of yellow fever vaccine responses in identical twins.

The sequencing input was CD4+ T cells sorted from blood. These receptors were taken from a woman aged 18 to 35 in good health.

This clonotype was picked up a small number of times. CDR3 coding DNA: TGTGCCAGTAAGGGACTAGCTGAGACCGGGGAGCTGTTTTTT. This codes for CASKGLAETGELFF. The V gene is TRBV2, the J gene TRBJ2-2; 9 bases map to TRBD2. The V gene's germline CDR1 is SNHLY and CDR2 FYNNEI. V dropped 9 bases and J dropped 5; count of bases not matched to a gene: 7. The CDR3 loop spans 14 amino acids. Looking up the rest from reference TRBV2 and TRBJ2-2 gives the full variable domain: EPEVTQTPSHQVTQMGQEVILRCVPISNHLYFYWYRQILGQKVEFLVSFYNNEISEKSEIFDDQFSVERPDGSNFTLKIRSTKLEDSAMYFCASKGLAETGELFFGEGSRLTVL.

The genes are TRBV7-9 and TRBJ2-2; D unresolved. V lost 1 base, J lost 4 bases, and 7 bases lay in between. Germline-derived CDR1 and CDR2 are SEHNR and FQNEAQ (reference sequence). The CDR3 length is 14 residues. This CDR3 reads CASSLGDITGELFF. The DNA of the CDR3 is TGTGCCAGCAGCTTAGGGGATATCACCGGGGAGCTGTTTTTT.

This clonotype has only a few counts. This chain uses TRBV7-2 with TRBJ2-7; 8 bases line up with TRBD1. The CDR3 is made up of 14 amino acids. V lost 4 bases, J lost 3 bases, and 5 bases stayed unmatched. Germline CDR1 and CDR2: SGHTA and FQGNSA. The DNA for the CDR3 is TGTGCCAGCAGCTCACGGACAGGGAACTACGAGCAGTACTTC. This gives the protein CASSSRTGNYEQYF.

This clonotype came up a few times. The chain employs TRBV7-9 and TRBJ1-4; D is uncertain. Germline V gene lookup returns CDR1 SEHNR and CDR2 FQNEAQ (reference sequence). Trimming cost V 1 base and J 8 bases, with 11 bases left between them. This CDR3 contains 14 residues. CDR3 amino acids: CASSLVVGAEKLFF. The CDR3 region has the DNA TGTGCCAGCAGCTTAGTAGTGGGCGCGGAAAAACTGTTTTTT.

The V and J genes are TRBV18 and TRBJ2-3; TRBD1 matches at 7 bases. The germline V gene has CDR1 KGHSH and CDR2 LQKENI. The V and J ends lost 2 bases and 14 bases, in that order; junction bases with no gene match: 7. There are 12 residues in the CDR3. The DNA of the CDR3 is TGTGCCAGCTCACCAGGGACAGACGGGCGGTATTTT. This sequence encodes CASSPGTDGRYF.

This chain uses TRBV6-1 with TRBJ2-7; D unresolved. The CDR3 contains 14 residues. Germline values: CDR1 MNHNS, CDR2 SASEGT. Trimming shortened V by 7 bases and J by 0 bases, and 13 bases separated the two germline ends. The CDR3 is CASTPRSGSYEQYF. In DNA form, the CDR3 reads TGTGCCAGCACCCCGAGATCGGGCTCCTACGAGCAGTACTTC.

The gene calls are TRBV7-8 and TRBJ1-4; D might be TRBD1 (5 bases). Germline assignment: CDR1 SGHVS and CDR2 FQNEAQ. CDR3 size: 15 residues. V lost 5 bases to trimming and J lost 10 bases, with 20 bases between them. CDR3: CASSGGTGKMGKLFF. In DNA, the CDR3 is TGTGCCAGCAGCGGTGGGACGGGGAAAATGGGAAAACTGTTTTTT.

This clonotype has a handful of counts. This rearrangement joins TRBV6-6 to TRBJ1-1; weak D call: TRBD1 (5 bases). Germline V gene data show CDR1 as MNHNY and CDR2 as SVGAGI (reference sequence). The CDR3 totals 12 residues. Trimming cost V 10 bases and J 0 bases, with 9 bases left between them. CDR3 amino acids: CATTGMNTEAFF. The CDR3 region has the DNA TGTGCCACCACAGGCATGAACACTGAAGCTTTCTTT.

The V gene is TRBV12-3 or TRBV12-4, the J gene TRBJ2-1; TRBD2 matches at 13 bases. The trim removed 4 bases at V and 10 bases at J, leaving 10 bases unmatched. The CDR3 is 16 residues long. CDR3 DNA: TGTGCCAGCAGTTCGATGGGACTAGCGGGGCGGGGGGAGCAGTTCTTC. Its protein product is CASSSMGLAGRGEQFF.

This chain uses TRBV5-6 with TRBJ1-1; possibly TRBD1 for D (5 bases). V gave up 2 bases and J gave up 10 bases, with 18 bases separating them. Germline V gene sequence: CDR1 SGHDT, CDR2 YYEEEE. The CDR3 is 14 residues long. CDR3 in amino acids: CASSFLQVWSGAFF. DNA for the CDR3: TGTGCCAGCAGCTTCCTACAGGTGTGGAGTGGAGCTTTCTTT.

This clonotype was seen at least ten times. The gene calls are TRBV7-2 and TRBJ2-1, with unresolved D. CDR3 length: 14 residues. With 1 base removed from V and 4 bases from J, the gap between germline ends came to 8 bases. Per the germline V gene, CDR1 is SGHTA and CDR2 is FQGNSA. The CDR3 nucleotides are TGTGCCAGCAGCTTAGAAGACGCGTACAATGAGCAGTTCTTC. This sequence encodes CASSLEDAYNEQFF.

The chain has TRBV2 and TRBJ2-6; no firm D call. V lost 10 bases and J lost 7, with 11 bases in between. CDR1 and CDR2 (germline): SNHLY, FYNNEI. This CDR3 region has 12 residues. This chain's CDR3 is CATSYGANVLTF. The CDR3 nucleotides are TGTGCCACTTCTTACGGTGCCAACGTCCTGACTTTC. Variable domain in full (rest from reference TRBV2 and TRBJ2-6): EPEVTQTPSHQVTQMGQEVILRCVPISNHLYFYWYRQILGQKVEFLVSFYNNEISEKSEIFDDQFSVERPDGSNFTLKIRSTKLEDSAMYFCATSYGANVLTFGAGSRLTVL.

In this sample, this clonotype turned up a few times. V and J are TRBV20-1 and TRBJ1-4; D remains unclear. CDR3 length: 13 residues. From germline, CDR1 is DFQATT and CDR2 SNEGSKA (reference sequence). V gave up 1 base and J gave up 3 bases, with 6 bases separating them. CDR3 region: CSARVGSNEKLFF. CDR3 nucleotides: TGCAGTGCTAGAGTGGGGTCTAATGAAAAACTGTTTTTT.

Details on this clonotype: A much more abundant neighbour one base away suggests this may be a read error. This chain links TRBV6-5 with TRBJ2-1; D is possibly TRBD2 (6 bases). The germline V gene has CDR1 MNHEY and CDR2 SVGAGI. The CDR3 has 12 amino acids. Trimming took 6 bases from V and 4 from J, leaving 7 bases between them. The DNA of the CDR3 is TGTGCCAGCAGGGAGGGTTACAATGAGCAGTTCTTC. Protein sequence: CASREGYNEQFF.

The genes are TRBV11-2 and TRBJ2-2; TRBD2 is a possible D gene (6 bases). V was clipped by 1 base and J by 6 bases, with 21 bases between them. Looked up from germline, CDR1 is SGHAT and CDR2 is FQNNGV. The CDR3 loop spans 18 amino acids. The CDR3 region is CASSLVSLTAGGAGELFF. DNA of the CDR3: TGTGCCAGCAGCTTAGTCTCTCTTACGGCCGGAGGGGCCGGGGAGCTGTTTTTT.

V gene TRBV12-3 or TRBV12-4 combines with J gene TRBJ2-7; 7 bases align to TRBD2. This CDR3 comprises 13 residues. Trimming took 6 bases from V and 6 from J; bases not matched to a gene: 8. This CDR3 reads CASRLRGSGEQYF. The CDR3 nucleotides are TGTGCCAGCAGGTTGCGGGGGAGCGGCGAGCAGTACTTC.

This clonotype was detected a few times. The chain joins TRBV29-1 to TRBJ1-2, with no clear D. Between the trimmed V and J ends, which lost 8 bases and 3 bases, there was a span of 13 bases. CDR3 length equals 12 residues. Germline CDR1 SQVTM, CDR2 ANQGSEA. Written as DNA, the CDR3 is TGCAGCTCTGGGGAAGGAGACTATGGCTACACCTTC. Protein product: CSSGEGDYGYTF.

The chain links TRBV28 to TRBJ2-7, with 8 positions matching TRBD1. This CDR3 contains 14 residues. The germline V gene encodes CDR1 MDHEN and CDR2 SYDVKM. V trimming: 5 bases; J trimming: 6 bases; junction bases outside the gene matches: 9. CDR3 loop: CASSTRQGRSEQYF. CDR3 nucleotide sequence: TGTGCCAGCAGTACAAGACAGGGGCGGTCCGAGCAGTACTTC.

This clonotype was seen many times. The chain couples TRBV7-2 to TRBJ1-5; D might be TRBD1 (6 bases). Germline V CDR1 and CDR2: SGHTA, FQGNSA. CDR3 size: 13 residues. V lost 9 bases, J lost 2 bases, and 11 bases lay in between. CDR3 bases: TGTGCCAGTGAAAGGGGGGGCAATCAGCCCCAGCATTTT. Protein product: CASERGGNQPQHF.

This clonotype was seen a handful of times. The chain recombines TRBV4-2 with TRBJ2-2; possible D gene TRBD2, 5 bases. The CDR3 runs 14 residues. V lost 2 bases and J 5 bases, leaving 9 bases between the germline ends. Germline V gene data show CDR1 as LGHNA and CDR2 as YNFKEQ. The CDR3 reads CASSQQTSTGELFF. DNA for the CDR3: TGTGCCAGCAGCCAACAAACTAGTACCGGGGAGCTGTTTTTT.

The table lists this clonotype with a few counts. The chain has TRBV20-1 and TRBJ2-7; D is undetermined. The CDR3 spans 14 residues. V lost 6 bases and J lost 2, with 17 bases in between. Looked up from germline, CDR1 is DFQATT and CDR2 is SNEGSKA (reference sequence). CDR3 nucleotide sequence: TGCAGTGCAATACGGCCCGATCCACCCTACGAGCAGTACTTC. Its protein product is CSAIRPDPPYEQYF.

This clonotype occurred a few times. The V gene is TRBV7-2, the J gene TRBJ2-3, with no clear D. With 6 bases removed from V and 4 bases from J, the gap between germline ends came to 14 bases. Germline V CDR1 and CDR2: SGHTA, FQGNSA. There are 14 residues in the CDR3. CDR3 protein: CASRGPTSADTQYF. The CDR3 nucleotides read TGTGCCAGCAGGGGCCCGACGAGCGCAGATACGCAGTATTTT.

This chain links TRBV6-5 with TRBJ2-2, with 12 nucleotides matching TRBD1. This CDR3 has 18 residues. Germline CDR1 is MNHEY and CDR2 is SVGAGI. The trim removed 2 bases at V and 6 bases at J, leaving 10 bases unmatched. The CDR3 loop is CASSYRNPGQGAAGELFF. CDR3 DNA sequence: TGTGCCAGCAGTTACCGAAATCCGGGACAGGGGGCCGCCGGGGAGCTGTTTTTT.

V and J are TRBV18 and TRBJ2-3; D unclear. CDR3 size: 13 residues. In germline, CDR1 is KGHSH, CDR2 LQKENI. V lost 0 bases to trimming and J lost 8 bases, with 9 bases between them. CDR3 in amino acids: CASSPPKQITQYF. The CDR3 DNA follows: TGTGCCAGCTCACCACCGAAACAGATTACGCAGTATTTT.